Listed below are T cell receptor beta chains from one sample, sequenced in a study of T cell changes during pregnancy in multiple sclerosis. Clones were sequenced by immunoSEQ multiplex PCR, and TCRdb holds only the in-frame ones, with some missing. The sample holds over 8,000 clones; about 90% are singletons and the top ten take roughly 5.2%. The specimen comprised CD8+ T cells from peripheral blood mononuclear cells, sampled in the first trimester of pregnancy. These receptors were taken from a female donor in good health, enrolled as a control in a pregnancy study. CDR3s include the opening cysteine and the closing phenylalanine or tryptophan. A D gene is named only where the DNA matches it firmly. The size entry is marked missing in some rows and otherwise reads once, few, many or a size class.

abundance	d_gene	j_gene	v_gene	CDR3nt	CDR3aa
NA	NA	TRBJ1-5	TRBV19	TGTGCCAGTAGTATATCAGGGCCCCATCAGCCCCAGCATTTT	CASSISGPHQPQHF
NA	TRBD1	TRBJ1-1	TRBV28	TGTGCCAGCAGTCCCCAGGGCGACAGGGTGAACACTGAAGCTTTCTTT	CASSPQGDRVNTEAFF
once	TRBD1	TRBJ2-1	TRBV28	TGTGCCAGCAGACAAGGACAGGGCTACAATGAGCAGTTCTTC	CASRQGQGYNEQFF
NA	TRBD1	TRBJ2-4	TRBV10-2	TGCGCCACCCGGGACAGGGGATGGTCCAAAAACATTCAGTACTTC	CATRDRGWSKNIQYF
NA	TRBD1	TRBJ1-1	TRBV19	TGTGCCAGTAGTATAGACAGGGGGTCTGAAGCTTTCTTT	CASSIDRGSEAFF
NA	NA	TRBJ2-7	TRBV7-8	TGTGCCAGCAGCCCCAGGTCCGCCGGGGACTACGAGCAGTACTTC	CASSPRSAGDYEQYF
NA	NA	TRBJ2-1	TRBV19	TGTGCCAGTAGTATCCTCCTTGCAGCCTACAATGAGCAGTTCTTC	CASSILLAAYNEQFF
NA	NA	TRBJ1-6	TRBV7-9	TGTGCCAGCAGCACGTACGTCCCAGCCTATAATTCACCCCTCCACTTT	CASSTYVPAYNSPLHF
NA	TRBD2	TRBJ2-3	TRBV9	TGTGCCAGCAGCGTAGGGGGCCTAGCGGGGGGGACAGATACGCAGTATTTT	CASSVGGLAGGTDTQYF
NA	NA	TRBJ2-1	TRBV9	TGTGCCTCGTGGAGAGGCAGTGAGCAGTTCTTC	CASWRGSEQFF
NA	NA	TRBJ1-1	TRBV7-2	TGTGCCAGCAGCTCGACAGGCTCCACTGAAGCTTTCTTT	CASSSTGSTEAFF
NA	TRBD2	TRBJ2-7	TRBV5-4	TGTGCCAGCAGCTCCCTCGTATCAGCGGGGGACTACGAGCAGTACTTC	CASSSLVSAGDYEQYF
NA	NA	TRBJ2-7	TRBV4-3	TGCGCCAGCAGCCAAGATGGGGCAGGGCTCAACGAGCAGTACTTC	CASSQDGAGLNEQYF
NA	NA	TRBJ1-1	TRBV30	TGTGCCTGGAGTGTACAAGACAGGAGAGGAACTGAAGCTTTCTTT	CAWSVQDRRGTEAFF